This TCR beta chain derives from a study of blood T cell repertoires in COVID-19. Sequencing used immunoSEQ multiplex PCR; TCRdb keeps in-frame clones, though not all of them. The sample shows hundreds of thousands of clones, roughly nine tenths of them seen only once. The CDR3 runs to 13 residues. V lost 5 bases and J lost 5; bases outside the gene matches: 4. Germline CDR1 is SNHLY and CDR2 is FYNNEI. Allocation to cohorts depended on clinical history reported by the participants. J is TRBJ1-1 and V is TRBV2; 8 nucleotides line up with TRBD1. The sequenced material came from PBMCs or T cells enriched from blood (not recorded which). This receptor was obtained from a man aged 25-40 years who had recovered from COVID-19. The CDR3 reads CASSPDRVTEAFF. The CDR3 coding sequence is TGTGCCAGCAGTCCGGACAGGGTGACTGAAGCTTTCTTT. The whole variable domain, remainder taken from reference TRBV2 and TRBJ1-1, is EPEVTQTPSHQVTQMGQEVILRCVPISNHLYFYWYRQILGQKVEFLVSFYNNEISEKSEIFDDQFSVERPDGSNFTLKIRSTKLEDSAMYFCASSPDRVTEAFFGQGTRLTVV.